This T cell receptor (beta chain) emerged from a study of spatial heterogeneity in lung cancer. Study context: The average appearance count of each unique TCR and UMI combination in raw reads was more than nine. Findings and caveats of the study: Circulating ubiquitous expanded tumor TCRs were observed more frequently at resection than at follow-up.

The germline V gene has CDR1 SGHRS and CDR2 YFSETQ. Germline trimming cut 0 bases from V and 5 bases from J; bases unmatched to any gene: 4. This CDR3 has 14 amino acids. In TCRdb, the 5' RACE reads were re-called with MiXCR into one record per CDR3 protein. This table has about 75,000 distinct CDR3 sequences, about an eighth appearing once. About this clonotype: No antigen is known for it.

Documented time point: sample taken at primary tumor resection. The authors sequenced whole RNA from tumor, nontumor lung or frozen PBMC without sorting. Samples were donated by 72 untreated early-stage non-small cell lung cancer patients. The sequence was obtained from a male donor with early-stage non-small cell lung cancer. The V gene is TRBV5-1, the J gene TRBJ2-7; TRBD2 aligns across 8 bases. Here the sequenced sample was PBMCs, taken at surgery. CDR3 amino acids: CASSLVAGGDEQYF. The CDR3, as DNA: TGCGCCAGCAGCTTGGTCGCGGGAGGCGACGAGCAGTACTTC.